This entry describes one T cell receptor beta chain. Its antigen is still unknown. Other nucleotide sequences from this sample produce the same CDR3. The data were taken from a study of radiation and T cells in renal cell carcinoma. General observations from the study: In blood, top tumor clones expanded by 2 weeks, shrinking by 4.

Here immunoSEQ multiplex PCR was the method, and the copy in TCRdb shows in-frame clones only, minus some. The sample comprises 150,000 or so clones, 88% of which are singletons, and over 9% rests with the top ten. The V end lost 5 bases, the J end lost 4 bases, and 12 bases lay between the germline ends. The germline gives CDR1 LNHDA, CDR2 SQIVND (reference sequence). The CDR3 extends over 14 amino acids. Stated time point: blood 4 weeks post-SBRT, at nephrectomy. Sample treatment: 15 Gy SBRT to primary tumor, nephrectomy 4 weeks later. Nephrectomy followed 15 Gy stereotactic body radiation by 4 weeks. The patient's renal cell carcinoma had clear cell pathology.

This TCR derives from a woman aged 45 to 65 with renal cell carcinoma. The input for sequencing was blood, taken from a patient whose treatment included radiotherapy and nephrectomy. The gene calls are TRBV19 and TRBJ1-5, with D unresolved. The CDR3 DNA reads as TGTGCCAGTAGTGTCCGACAAGGGAATCAGCCCCAGCATTTT. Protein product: CASSVRQGNQPQHF.